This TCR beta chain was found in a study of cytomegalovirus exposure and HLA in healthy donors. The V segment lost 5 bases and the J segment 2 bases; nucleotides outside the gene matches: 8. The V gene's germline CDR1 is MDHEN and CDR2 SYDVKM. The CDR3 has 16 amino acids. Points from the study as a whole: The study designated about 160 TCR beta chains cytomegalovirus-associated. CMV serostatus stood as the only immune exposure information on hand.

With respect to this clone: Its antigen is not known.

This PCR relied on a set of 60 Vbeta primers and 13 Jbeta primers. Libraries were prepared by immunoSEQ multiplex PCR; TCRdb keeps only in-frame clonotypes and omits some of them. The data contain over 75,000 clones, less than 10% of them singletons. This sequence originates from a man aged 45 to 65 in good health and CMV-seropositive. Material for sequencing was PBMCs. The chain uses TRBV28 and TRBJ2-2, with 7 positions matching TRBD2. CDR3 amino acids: CASSSSGRVNTGELFF. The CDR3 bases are TGTGCCAGCAGTAGTAGCGGGCGGGTTAACACCGGGGAGCTGTTTTTT.